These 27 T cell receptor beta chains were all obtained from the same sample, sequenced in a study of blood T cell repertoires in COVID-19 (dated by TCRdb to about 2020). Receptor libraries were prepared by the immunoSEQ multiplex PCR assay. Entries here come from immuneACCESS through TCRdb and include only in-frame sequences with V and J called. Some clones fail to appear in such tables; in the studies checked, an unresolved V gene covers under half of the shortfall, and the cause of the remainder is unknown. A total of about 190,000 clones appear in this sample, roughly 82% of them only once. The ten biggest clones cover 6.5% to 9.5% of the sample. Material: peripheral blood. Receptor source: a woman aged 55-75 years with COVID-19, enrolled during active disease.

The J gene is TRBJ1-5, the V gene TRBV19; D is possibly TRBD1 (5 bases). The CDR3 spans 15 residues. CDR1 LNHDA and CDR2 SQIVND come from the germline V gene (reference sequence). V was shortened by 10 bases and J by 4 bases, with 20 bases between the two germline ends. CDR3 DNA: TGTGCCACCTCAAGCCTGGGGCAGACGAATCAGCCCCAGCATTTT. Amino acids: CATSSLGQTNQPQHF.

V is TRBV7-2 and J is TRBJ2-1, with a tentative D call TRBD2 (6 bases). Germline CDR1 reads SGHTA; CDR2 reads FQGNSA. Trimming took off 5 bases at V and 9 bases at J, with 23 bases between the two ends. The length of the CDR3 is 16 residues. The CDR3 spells CASSLNRDSRTSEQFF. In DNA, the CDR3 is TGTGCCAGCAGCCTAAACCGGGACTCCCGCACAAGTGAGCAGTTCTTC.

CDR3 loop: CATSATTITRAFGDTIYF. Written as DNA, the CDR3 is TGTGCCACCAGCGCCACAACAATAACCAGGGCGTTTGGGGACACCATATATTTT. V and J are TRBV15 and TRBJ1-3; the D gene is possibly TRBD1 (5 bases). This CDR3 is built from 18 residues. Between the trimmed V and J ends, which lost 5 bases and 8 bases, there was a span of 28 bases. In germline, CDR1 is LNHNV, CDR2 YYDKDF (reference sequence).

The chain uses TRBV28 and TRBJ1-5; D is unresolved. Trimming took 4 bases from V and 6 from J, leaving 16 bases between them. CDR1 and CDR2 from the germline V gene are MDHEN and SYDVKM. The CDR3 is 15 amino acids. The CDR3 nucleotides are TGTGCCAGCAGTTCCCCCGAGGCCGGGGTTCAGCCCCAGCATTTT. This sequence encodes CASSSPEAGVQPQHF.

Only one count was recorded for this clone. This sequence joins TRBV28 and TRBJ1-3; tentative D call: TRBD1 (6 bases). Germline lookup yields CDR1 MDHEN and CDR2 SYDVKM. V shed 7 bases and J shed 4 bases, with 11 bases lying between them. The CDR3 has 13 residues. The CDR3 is CASTGGAGNTIYF. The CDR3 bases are TGTGCCAGCACCGGGGGGGCCGGAAACACCATATATTTT.

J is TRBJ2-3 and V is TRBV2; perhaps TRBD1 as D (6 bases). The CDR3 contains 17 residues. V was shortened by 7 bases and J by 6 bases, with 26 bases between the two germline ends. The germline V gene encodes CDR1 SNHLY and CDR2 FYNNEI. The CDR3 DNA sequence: TGTGCCAGCACCGACCTAACTAGAGGGGGTGGGTCGGATACGCAGTATTTT. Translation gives CASTDLTRGGGSDTQYF.

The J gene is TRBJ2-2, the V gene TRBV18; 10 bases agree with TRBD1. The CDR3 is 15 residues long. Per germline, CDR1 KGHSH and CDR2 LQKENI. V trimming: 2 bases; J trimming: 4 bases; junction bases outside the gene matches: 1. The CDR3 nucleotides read TGTGCCAGCTCACCAGACAGGGGGCGCACCGGGGAGCTGTTTTTT. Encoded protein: CASSPDRGRTGELFF.

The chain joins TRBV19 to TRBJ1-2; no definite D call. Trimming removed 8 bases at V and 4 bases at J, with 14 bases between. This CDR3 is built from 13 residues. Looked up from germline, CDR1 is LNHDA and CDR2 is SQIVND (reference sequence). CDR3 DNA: TGTGCCAGTTTACCTCCAGGTTCCTATGGCTACACCTTC. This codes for CASLPPGSYGYTF.

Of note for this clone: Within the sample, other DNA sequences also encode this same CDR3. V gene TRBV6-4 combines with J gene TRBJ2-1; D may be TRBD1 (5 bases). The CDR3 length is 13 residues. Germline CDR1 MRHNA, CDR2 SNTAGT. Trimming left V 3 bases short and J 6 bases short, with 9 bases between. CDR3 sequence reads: CASSEQGGNEQFF. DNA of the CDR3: TGTGCCAGCAGTGAGCAGGGTGGCAATGAGCAGTTCTTC.

In nucleotides, the CDR3 is TGTGCCAGCAGCCCCCACGGGGGAGGGAGCGCCTCAGAGACCCAGTACTTC. This gives the protein CASSPHGGGSASETQYF. The chain carries TRBV9 and TRBJ2-5; 7 bases are a match to TRBD2. The CDR3 has 17 residues. Germline CDR1 reads SGDLS; CDR2 reads YYNGEE. V was clipped by 4 bases and J by 4 bases; unmatched bases: 16.

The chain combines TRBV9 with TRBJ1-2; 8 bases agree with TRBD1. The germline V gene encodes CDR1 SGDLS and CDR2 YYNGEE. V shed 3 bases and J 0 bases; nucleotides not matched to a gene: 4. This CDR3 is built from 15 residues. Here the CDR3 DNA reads TGTGCCAGCAGCGAGACAGGGGTTGCTAACTATGGCTACACCTTC. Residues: CASSETGVANYGYTF.

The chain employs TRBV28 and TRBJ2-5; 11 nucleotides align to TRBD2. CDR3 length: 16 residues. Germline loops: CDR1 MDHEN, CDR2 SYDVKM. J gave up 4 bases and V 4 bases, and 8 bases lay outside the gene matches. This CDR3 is CASSSRLAGFRETQYF. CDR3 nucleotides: TGTGCCAGCAGTTCACGACTAGCGGGGTTTCGAGAGACCCAGTACTTC.

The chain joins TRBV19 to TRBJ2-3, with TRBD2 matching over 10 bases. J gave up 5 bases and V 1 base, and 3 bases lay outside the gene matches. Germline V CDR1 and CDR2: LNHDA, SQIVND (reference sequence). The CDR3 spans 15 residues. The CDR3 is CASSIASSGRDTQYF. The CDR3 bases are TGTGCCAGTAGTATAGCGTCTAGCGGGAGAGATACGCAGTATTTT.

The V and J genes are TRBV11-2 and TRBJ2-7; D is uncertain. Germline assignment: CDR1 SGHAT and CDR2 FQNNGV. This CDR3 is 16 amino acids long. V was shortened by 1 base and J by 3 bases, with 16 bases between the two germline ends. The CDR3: CASSLGLRGGVYEQYF. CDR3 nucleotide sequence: TGTGCCAGCAGCTTAGGGTTGCGAGGTGGCGTCTACGAGCAGTACTTC.

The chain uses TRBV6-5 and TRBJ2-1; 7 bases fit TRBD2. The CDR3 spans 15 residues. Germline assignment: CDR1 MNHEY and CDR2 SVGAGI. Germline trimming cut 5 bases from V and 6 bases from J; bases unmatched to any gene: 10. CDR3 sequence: CASSRPAGVGNEQFF. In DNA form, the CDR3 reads TGTGCCAGCAGTCGACCGGCGGGAGTTGGCAATGAGCAGTTCTTC.

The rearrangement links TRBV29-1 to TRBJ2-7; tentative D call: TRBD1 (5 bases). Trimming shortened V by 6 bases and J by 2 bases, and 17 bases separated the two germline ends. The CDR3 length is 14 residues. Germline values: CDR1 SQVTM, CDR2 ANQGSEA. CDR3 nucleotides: TGCAGCGTCCTCGGGCAGGGCCGTCCCTACGAGCAGTACTTC. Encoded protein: CSVLGQGRPYEQYF.

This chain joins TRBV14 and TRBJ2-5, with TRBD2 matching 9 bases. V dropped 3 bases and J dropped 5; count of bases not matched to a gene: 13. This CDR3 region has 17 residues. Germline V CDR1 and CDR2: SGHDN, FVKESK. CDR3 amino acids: CASSQYGIAGVRETQYF. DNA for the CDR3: TGTGCCAGCAGCCAGTACGGAATAGCGGGAGTTAGGGAGACCCAGTACTTC. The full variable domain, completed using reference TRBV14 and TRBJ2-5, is EAGVTQFPSHSVIEKGQTVTLRCDPISGHDNLYWYRRVMGKEIKFLLHFVKESKQDESGMPNNRFLAERTGGTYSTLKVQPAELEDSGVYFCASSQYGIAGVRETQYFGPGTRLLVL.

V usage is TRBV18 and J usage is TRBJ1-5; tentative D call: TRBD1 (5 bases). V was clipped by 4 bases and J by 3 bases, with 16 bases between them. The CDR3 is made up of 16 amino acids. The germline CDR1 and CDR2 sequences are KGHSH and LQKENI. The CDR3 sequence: CASSLGGSSTNQPQHF. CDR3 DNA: TGTGCCAGCTCACTCGGGGGGAGTAGTACCAATCAGCCCCAGCATTTT.

CDR3 protein: CASSILRSMNTEAFF. For the CDR3, the DNA is TGTGCCAGTAGTATTTTGAGGTCCATGAACACTGAAGCTTTCTTT. The genes are TRBV19 and TRBJ1-1; the D is unclear. The germline V and J ends were trimmed by 3 bases and 0 bases, with 11 bases remaining between them. The CDR3 totals 15 residues. The germline V gene encodes CDR1 LNHDA and CDR2 SQIVND (reference sequence).

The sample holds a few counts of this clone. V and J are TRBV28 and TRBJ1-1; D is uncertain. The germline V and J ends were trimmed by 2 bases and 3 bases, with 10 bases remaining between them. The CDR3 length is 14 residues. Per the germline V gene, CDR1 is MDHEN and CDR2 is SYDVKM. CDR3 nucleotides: TGTGCCAGCAGTTTAGGAGACGGCTACACTGAAGCTTTCTTT. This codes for CASSLGDGYTEAFF.

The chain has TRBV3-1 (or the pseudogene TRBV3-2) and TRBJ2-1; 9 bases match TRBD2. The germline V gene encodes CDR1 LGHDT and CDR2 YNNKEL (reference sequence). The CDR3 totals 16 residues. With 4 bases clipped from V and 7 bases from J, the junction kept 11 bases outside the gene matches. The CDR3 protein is CASSPRLAGVDNEQFF. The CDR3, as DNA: TGTGCCAGCAGCCCCCGCTTAGCGGGAGTCGATAATGAGCAGTTCTTC.

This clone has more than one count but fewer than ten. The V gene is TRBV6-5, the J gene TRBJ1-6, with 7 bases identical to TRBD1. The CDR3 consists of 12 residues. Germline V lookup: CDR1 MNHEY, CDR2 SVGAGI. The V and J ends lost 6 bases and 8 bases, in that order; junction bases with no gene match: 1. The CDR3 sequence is CASSQGDSPLHF. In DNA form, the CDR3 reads TGTGCCAGCAGCCAGGGGGATTCACCCCTCCACTTT.

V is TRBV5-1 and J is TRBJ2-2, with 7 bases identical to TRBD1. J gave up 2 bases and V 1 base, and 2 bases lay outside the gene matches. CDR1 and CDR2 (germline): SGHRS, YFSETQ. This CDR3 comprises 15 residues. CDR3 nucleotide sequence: TGCGCCAGCAGCTTGTGGGACAGTAACACCGGGGAGCTGTTTTTT. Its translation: CASSLWDSNTGELFF.

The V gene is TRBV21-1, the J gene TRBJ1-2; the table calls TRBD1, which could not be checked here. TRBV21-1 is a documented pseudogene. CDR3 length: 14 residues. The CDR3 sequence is CASTRSPGTRGYTF. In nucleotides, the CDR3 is TGTGCCAGCACACGAAGCCCCGGGACAAGGGGCTACACCTTC.

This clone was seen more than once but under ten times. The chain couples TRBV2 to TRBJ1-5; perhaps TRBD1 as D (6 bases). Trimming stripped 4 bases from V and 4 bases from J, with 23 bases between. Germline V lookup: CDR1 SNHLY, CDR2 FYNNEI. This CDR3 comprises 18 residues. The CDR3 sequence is CASSGPLMGALRNQPQHF. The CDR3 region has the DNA TGTGCCAGCAGTGGACCACTAATGGGGGCCCTCCGGAATCAGCCCCAGCATTTT.

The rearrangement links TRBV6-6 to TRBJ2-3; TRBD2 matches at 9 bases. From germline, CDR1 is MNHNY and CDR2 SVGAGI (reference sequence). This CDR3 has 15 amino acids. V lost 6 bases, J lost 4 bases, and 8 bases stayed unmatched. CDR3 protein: CASSRSSGIPDTQYF. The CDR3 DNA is TGTGCCAGCAGCCGATCTAGCGGGATCCCAGATACGCAGTATTTT.

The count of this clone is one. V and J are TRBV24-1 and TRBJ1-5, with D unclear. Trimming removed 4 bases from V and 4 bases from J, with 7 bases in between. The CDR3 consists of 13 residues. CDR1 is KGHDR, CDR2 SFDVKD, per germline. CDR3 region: CATSDTINQPQHF. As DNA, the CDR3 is TGTGCCACCAGTGACACTATTAATCAGCCCCAGCATTTT.